This T cell receptor (beta chain) was documented in a study of spatial heterogeneity in lung cancer. Study as a whole: About 2 years after resection was the median timing of the follow-up PBMC samples, which were sequenced when available. TCR and UMI combinations that were unique each appeared, on average, more than ten times in raw reads.

The sample holds a few counts of this clonotype. Its antigen is unidentified. The library protocol tagged each TCR cDNA with a unique molecular identifier. TCRdb passed the 5' RACE reads through MiXCR, listing each CDR3 protein once. Here the sample spans 51,000 or so distinct CDR3 sequences, roughly 7.4% being singletons. Time point here: blood at routine non-recurrence follow-up after resection. No cell sorting; template was whole RNA from tumor, lung tissue or PBMC. The CDR3 extends over 13 amino acids. J gave up 7 bases and V 1 base, and 4 bases lay outside the gene matches. Germline V gene data show CDR1 as SQVTM and CDR2 as ANQGSEA. Study results and limitations: Whereas they appeared in blood less at follow-up, ubiquitous expanded tumor TCRs appeared there more at resection.

The TCR originated in a female donor with early-stage non-small cell lung cancer. The rearrangement links TRBV29-1 to TRBJ1-2; 9 nucleotides line up with TRBD1. The sequences come from PBMCs, collected at follow-up. CDR3 region: CSVEGDRAGGYTF. The DNA for the CDR3 is TGCAGCGTTGAAGGGGACAGGGCAGGTGGCTACACCTTC.